What follows are 29 T cell receptor beta chains derived from one specimen sequenced in a study of T-cell reconstitution after alpha-beta-depleted transplantation in children. A library of TCRbeta sequences, prepared with unique molecular identifiers, was generated. Each CDR3 protein is one row after TCRdb ran MiXCR on the PCR reads. The table records about 490,000 distinct CDR3 sequences, more than 9% of them present only once. This sample comprised PBMCs, obtained before TCRalphabeta/CD19-depleted stem cell transplant. These receptors were taken from a child aged 2-9 years with inherited bone marrow failure, due to receive a stem cell transplant.

The sample holds a few counts of this clonotype. The CDR3 DNA sequence: TGTGCCAGCAGGACTCTCATCACAGATACGCAGTATTTT. This codes for CASRTLITDTQYF. The V gene is TRBV5-4, the J gene TRBJ2-3, with D unresolved. Germline CDR1 is SGHNT and CDR2 is YYREEE (reference sequence). The length of the CDR3 is 13 residues. V was trimmed by 5 bases and J by 2 bases, leaving 9 bases between them. The full variable domain, rest sourced from reference TRBV5-4 and TRBJ2-3, is ETGVTQSPTHLIKTRGQQVTLRCSSQSGHNTVSWYQQALGQGPQFIFQYYREEENGRGNFPPRFSGLQFPNYSSELNVNALELDDSALYLCASRTLITDTQYFGPGTRLTVL.

The chain couples TRBV4-3 to TRBJ2-7, with D uncertain. Germline V gene lookup returns CDR1 LGHNA and CDR2 YSLEER. V dropped 1 base and J dropped 2 bases, with 9 bases sitting between them. The CDR3 has 14 amino acids. CDR3 protein: CASSQAVTPYEQYF. CDR3 nucleotide sequence: TGCGCCAGCAGCCAAGCGGTCACTCCCTACGAGCAGTACTTC.

As regards this clonotype: A single base separates this from a much larger clone, so it may be a read error. The chain recombines TRBV7-9 with TRBJ2-7; TRBD2 agrees at 7 bases. The V gene's germline CDR1 is SEHNR and CDR2 FQNEAQ (reference sequence). Trimming cost V 0 bases and J 6 bases; bases outside gene matches: 5. This CDR3 contains 14 residues. The CDR3 is CASSLALPGGEQYF. In DNA, the CDR3 is TGTGCCAGCAGCTTAGCACTACCGGGAGGCGAGCAGTACTTC. Combining the CDR3 with reference TRBV7-9 and TRBJ2-7 gives the whole variable domain DTGVSQNPRHKITKRGQNVTFRCDPISEHNRLYWYRQTLGQGPEFLTYFQNEAQLEKSRLLSDRFSAERPKGSFSTLEIQRTEQGDSAMYLCASSLALPGGEQYFGPGTRLTVT.

This clonotype was found many times. The V gene is TRBV13, the J gene TRBJ2-3, with 9 bases lining up with TRBD1. The V and J ends lost 4 bases and 1 base, in that order; junction bases with no gene match: 3. CDR1 and CDR2 (germline): PRHDT, FYEKMQ (reference sequence). The CDR3 has 15 amino acids. The CDR3 loop is CASSSRTGGTDTQYF. The CDR3, as DNA: TGTGCCAGCAGCTCTCGGACAGGGGGCACAGATACGCAGTATTTT.

This clonotype was counted many times. CDR3 coding DNA: TGCAGCGTTATAACAGGGGGTGCCTCCTACGAGCAGTACTTC. It is translated as CSVITGGASYEQYF. The V gene is TRBV29-1, the J gene TRBJ2-7, with TRBD1 matching over 8 bases. The CDR3 sequence is 14 residues long. The germline gives CDR1 SQVTM, CDR2 ANQGSEA. The V and J ends lost 5 bases and 0 bases, in that order; junction bases with no gene match: 6.

This clonotype has at least ten counts. This chain uses TRBV27 with TRBJ2-6; 9 bases line up with TRBD1. The CDR3 length is 16 residues. CDR1 and CDR2 (germline): MNHEY, SMNVEV (reference sequence). Unmatched junction bases numbered 5, after V lost 8 bases and J lost 0 bases. The CDR3 is CASSPGQGSGANVLTF. In DNA form, the CDR3 reads TGTGCCAGCTCGCCGGGACAGGGCTCTGGGGCCAACGTCCTGACTTTC.

The gene calls are TRBV4-3 and TRBJ2-7, with D possibly matching TRBD2 (6 bases). Germline lookup yields CDR1 LGHNA and CDR2 YSLEER. Between the trimmed V and J ends, which lost 1 base and 2 bases, there was a span of 6 bases. CDR3 length: 13 amino acids. The CDR3 nucleotides are TGCGCCAGCAGCCAAGGGGGGGCCTACGAGCAGTACTTC. Translated: CASSQGGAYEQYF.

At least ten counts were recorded for this clonotype. This chain joins TRBV6-4 and TRBJ2-3; D is unclear. V was trimmed by 0 bases and J by 5 bases, leaving 12 bases between them. Germline CDR1 MRHNA, CDR2 SNTAGT. There are 15 residues in the CDR3. The chain's CDR3 is CASSDSGRMQDTQYF. In nucleotides, the CDR3 is TGTGCCAGCAGTGACTCGGGTCGGATGCAAGATACGCAGTATTTT.

This clonotype was seen at least ten times. V gene TRBV7-2 combines with J gene TRBJ1-1; D is ambiguous. Germline CDR1 and CDR2: SGHTA and FQGNSA. The CDR3 is 12 residues long. V was shortened by 6 bases and J by 2 bases, with 7 bases between the two germline ends. This chain's CDR3 is CASRDPNTEAFF. The CDR3 region has the DNA TGTGCCAGCAGAGACCCCAACACTGAAGCTTTCTTT.

This clonotype was detected many times. The CDR3 here is CASSFTGGDDTQYF. The CDR3 region has the DNA TGTGCCAGCAGTTTTACAGGGGGCGACGATACGCAGTATTTT. The chain couples TRBV5-5 to TRBJ2-3, with 9 positions matching TRBD1. V shed 5 bases, J shed 6 bases, and the junction held 7 bases outside the gene matches. CDR3 length: 14 amino acids. Germline values: CDR1 SGHKS, CDR2 YYEKEE (reference sequence).

V gene TRBV6-5 combines with J gene TRBJ1-6, with no clear D. This CDR3 has 15 residues. Germline V gives CDR1 MNHEY, CDR2 SVGAGI. V was shortened by 4 bases and J by 7 bases, with 14 bases between the two germline ends. This CDR3 is CASSSTGMWNSPLHF. CDR3 DNA sequence: TGTGCCAGCAGTTCCACGGGCATGTGGAATTCACCCCTCCACTTT.

The chain recombines TRBV10-3 with TRBJ2-3, with 10 bases aligning to TRBD1. The CDR3 runs 17 residues. V lost 6 bases, J lost 3 bases, and 12 bases stayed unmatched. Germline V lookup: CDR1 ENHRY, CDR2 SYGVKD. CDR3: CAISTSRDRGLTDTQYF. The CDR3 region has the DNA TGTGCCATCAGCACCTCAAGGGACAGGGGCTTAACAGATACGCAGTATTTT.

The gene calls are TRBV4-3 and TRBJ1-2; 9 bases are shared with TRBD1. Germline V lookup: CDR1 LGHNA, CDR2 YSLEER. The CDR3 spans 15 residues. V trimming: 0 bases; J trimming: 7 bases; junction bases outside the gene matches: 6. The CDR3 loop reads CASSQERDRDCGYTF. The CDR3 DNA follows: TGCGCCAGCAGCCAAGAGAGGGACAGGGACTGTGGCTACACCTTC.

This clonotype was recorded at least ten times. The J gene is TRBJ1-1, the V gene TRBV7-9; D may be TRBD1 (6 bases). The CDR3 length is 15 residues. Trimming cost V 1 base and J 3 bases, with 12 bases left between them. Germline assignment: CDR1 SEHNR and CDR2 FQNEAQ (reference sequence). The CDR3 DNA reads TGTGCCAGCAGCTTAGGGTGGGGGGCTTACACTGAAGCTTTCTTT. Protein sequence: CASSLGWGAYTEAFF.

This clonotype came up many times. V and J are TRBV28 and TRBJ1-1; the D is unclear. Germline values: CDR1 MDHEN, CDR2 SYDVKM. CDR3 length: 15 residues. V lost 11 bases, J lost 4 bases, and 23 bases lay in between. The CDR3 DNA reads as TGTGCCTCCCCCGGGCCAGAGGGCGAGGGCACTGAAGCTTTCTTT. This sequence encodes CASPGPEGEGTEAFF. The variable domain in full, with the rest retrieved from reference TRBV28 and TRBJ1-1, is DVKVTQSSRYLVKRTGEKVFLECVQDMDHENMFWYRQDPGLGLRLIYFSYDVKMKEKGDIPEGYSVSREKKERFSLILESASTNQTSMYLCASPGPEGEGTEAFFGQGTRLTVV.

Ten or more counts support this clonotype. V usage is TRBV5-1 and J usage is TRBJ2-7, with a tentative D call TRBD1 (6 bases). There are 14 residues in the CDR3. With 0 bases removed from V and 5 bases from J, the gap between germline ends came to 12 bases. The V gene's germline CDR1 is SGHRS and CDR2 YFSETQ. In nucleotides, the CDR3 is TGCGCCAGCAGCTTGGAACAGGGAAGCCACGAGCAGTACTTC. Protein product: CASSLEQGSHEQYF.

This clonotype occurred many times. This sequence joins TRBV5-6 and TRBJ2-1, with D possibly matching TRBD2 (5 bases). The CDR3 length is 15 residues. Germline values: CDR1 SGHDT, CDR2 YYEEEE. The V end was cut by 0 bases, the J end by 7 bases, with 14 bases between. In DNA, the CDR3 is TGTGCCAGCAGCTTGGGAATAGCGCGAGGGAATGAGCAGTTCTTC. Its translation is CASSLGIARGNEQFF.

This clonotype showed up many times. The rearrangement links TRBV27 to TRBJ2-7, with TRBD1 identical over 8 bases. Trimming removed 0 bases from V and 2 bases from J; junction bases left unmatched: 6. Germline V gene lookup returns CDR1 MNHEY and CDR2 SMNVEV (reference sequence). The CDR3 is 16 amino acids. CDR3 amino acids: CASSLSGTGRPYEQYF. CDR3 coding DNA: TGTGCCAGCAGTTTATCCGGGACAGGCCGTCCCTACGAGCAGTACTTC.

This clonotype was detected ten times or more. V is TRBV6-2 or TRBV6-3 and J is TRBJ1-1; D remains unclear. The germline CDR1 and CDR2 sequences are MNHEY and SVGEGT. The CDR3 has 13 amino acids. The V gene lost 5 bases and the J gene lost 3 bases, with 10 bases spanning the gap. The CDR3 loop is CASSHSQDTEAFF. In DNA, the CDR3 is TGTGCCAGCAGTCATTCCCAGGACACTGAAGCTTTCTTT.

This clonotype was observed at least ten times. The chain carries TRBV20-1 and TRBJ2-7; D may be TRBD2 (5 bases). Germline-derived CDR1 and CDR2 are DFQATT and SNEGSKA (reference sequence). V shed 8 bases and J shed 2 bases, with 10 bases lying between them. The CDR3 covers 11 residues. This CDR3 reads CSLEDPYEQYF. CDR3 nucleotides: TGCAGTTTGGAGGATCCCTACGAGCAGTACTTC.

The chain has TRBV28 and TRBJ2-7; possible D gene TRBD1, 5 bases. V was pared by 4 bases and J by 2 bases, with 18 bases between. CDR1 is MDHEN, CDR2 SYDVKM, per germline. The length of the CDR3 is 16 residues. CDR3 region: CASSWLGAVGTYEQYF. DNA of the CDR3: TGTGCCAGCAGTTGGCTTGGGGCAGTCGGAACCTACGAGCAGTACTTC.

The chain couples TRBV20-1 to TRBJ2-4, with a possible D match to TRBD2 (6 bases). Germline CDR1 is DFQATT and CDR2 is SNEGSKA (reference sequence). The length of the CDR3 is 15 residues. The V end was cut by 3 bases, the J end by 5 bases, with 17 bases between. CDR3 residues: CSASAGPDHQNIQYF. The CDR3 coding sequence is TGCAGTGCTAGTGCGGGACCCGACCACCAAAACATTCAGTACTTC.

This clonotype occurred many times. V and J are TRBV20-1 and TRBJ1-5; the match to TRBD1 covers 8 bases. The V gene end was trimmed by 5 bases and the J gene end by 3 bases; junction bases not matched to a gene: 6. In germline, CDR1 is DFQATT, CDR2 SNEGSKA (reference sequence). This CDR3 comprises 14 residues. The CDR3 here is CSAPRTGINQPQHF. The CDR3 DNA reads as TGCAGTGCTCCTCGGACAGGGATCAATCAGCCCCAGCATTTT.

This clonotype was counted ten times or more. The rearrangement uses TRBV20-1 and TRBJ1-2; unclear D gene. The CDR3 has 11 amino acids. Germline V gives CDR1 DFQATT, CDR2 SNEGSKA (reference sequence). The V gene lost 4 bases and the J gene lost 7 bases, with 10 bases spanning the gap. CDR3 region: CSAIEGPGYTF. The CDR3 DNA reads TGCAGTGCTATAGAAGGACCTGGCTACACCTTC.

As concerns this clonotype: A far larger clone lies a single base away; this is likely a read error. V is TRBV7-9 and J is TRBJ2-5, with unresolved D. The CDR3 covers 12 residues. V lost 0 bases and J lost 5, with 4 bases in between. CDR1 SEHNR and CDR2 FQNEAQ come from the germline V gene (reference sequence). For the CDR3, the DNA is TGTGCCAGCAGCTTAGCGTGGGAGACCCAGTACTTC. This gives the protein CASSLAWETQYF.

Ten or more counts support this clonotype. CDR3: CASSLQGQGEQYF. CDR3 bases: TGTGCCAGCAGTCTGCAGGGACAGGGGGAGCAGTACTTC. The V and J genes are TRBV12-3 or TRBV12-4 and TRBJ2-7; 10 nucleotides agree with TRBD1. V gave up 5 bases and J gave up 7 bases; unmatched junction bases: 5. This CDR3 spans 13 amino acids.

This clonotype was detected only a few times. The genes are TRBV29-1 and TRBJ2-5; 7 nucleotides match TRBD1. The V segment lost 6 bases and the J segment 1 base; nucleotides outside the gene matches: 5. The CDR3 totals 13 residues. Germline CDR1 and CDR2: SQVTM and ANQGSEA. The CDR3 here is CSVLGQVQETQYF. DNA of the CDR3: TGCAGCGTCCTCGGACAGGTCCAAGAGACCCAGTACTTC.

This clonotype occurred a few times. The chain links TRBV7-9 to TRBJ1-1, with a possible D match to TRBD1 (5 bases). The CDR3 sequence is 12 residues long. Trimming removed 7 bases at V and 3 bases at J, with 9 bases between. Germline loops: CDR1 SEHNR, CDR2 FQNEAQ (reference sequence). CDR3 protein: CASTWGDTEAFF. CDR3 DNA: TGTGCCAGCACCTGGGGGGACACTGAAGCTTTCTTT.

In its sample, this clonotype was seen a few times. CDR3 in DNA: TGTGCCAGCAGTTATTGGGCGGTCGACTATGGCTACACCTTC. This sequence encodes CASSYWAVDYGYTF. The chain joins TRBV12-3 or TRBV12-4 to TRBJ1-2; D gene ambiguous. This CDR3 has 14 residues. V was shortened by 4 bases and J by 3 bases, with 12 bases between the two germline ends.